These 23 T cell receptor beta chains were sequenced from one sample in a study of T-cell reconstitution after alpha-beta-depleted transplantation in children. During its preparation, the TCRbeta library received unique molecular identifiers. Each CDR3 protein is one row after TCRdb ran MiXCR on the PCR reads. The table lists 450,000 to 600,000 distinct CDR3 sequences, over 10% of them singletons. The sequences come from PBMCs, mostly from graft donor cells, collected 360 days after TCRalphabeta/CD19-depleted stem cell transplant. These receptors were obtained from a male patient younger than 18 who had a stem cell transplant for acute myeloid leukemia, so the T cells may come from the graft donor.

This chain joins TRBV19 and TRBJ2-1; a weak D match, TRBD2 (6 bases). CDR1 and CDR2 (germline): LNHDA, SQIVND (reference sequence). V lost 3 bases to trimming and J lost 6 bases, with 9 bases between them. The CDR3 loop spans 13 amino acids. The CDR3 is CASSIWRGNEQFF. CDR3 nucleotide sequence: TGTGCCAGTAGTATTTGGCGGGGCAATGAGCAGTTCTTC.

This clonotype was counted at least ten times. V usage is TRBV28 and J usage is TRBJ2-1; perhaps TRBD1 as D (6 bases). The CDR3 is 16 residues long. CDR1 and CDR2 from the germline V gene are MDHEN and SYDVKM. The V end lost 2 bases, the J end lost 2 bases, and 13 bases lay between the germline ends. CDR3 sequence reads: CASSLLTGIPYNEQFF. The CDR3 coding sequence is TGTGCCAGCAGTTTACTCACAGGGATCCCCTACAATGAGCAGTTCTTC.

This clonotype appeared many times. V and J are TRBV6-2 or TRBV6-3 and TRBJ2-1, with 14 positions matching TRBD2. Per the germline V gene, CDR1 is MNHEY and CDR2 is SVGEGT. The CDR3 totals 16 residues. With 0 bases clipped from V and 7 bases from J, the junction kept 2 bases outside the gene matches. DNA for the CDR3: TGTGCCAGCAGTTACTCGACTAGCGGGAGGGCAAATGAGCAGTTCTTC. It translates to CASSYSTSGRANEQFF.

This clonotype occurred a few times. The chain recombines TRBV20-1 with TRBJ1-5; D ambiguous. Between the trimmed V and J ends, which lost 0 bases and 3 bases, there was a span of 15 bases. Germline-derived CDR1 and CDR2 are DFQATT and SNEGSKA (reference sequence). The CDR3 is made up of 16 amino acids. The CDR3, as DNA: TGCAGTGCTAGAGAACGTCGGGAGACGTACAATCAGCCCCAGCATTTT. Its protein product is CSARERRETYNQPQHF.

Concerning this clonotype: Germline and junction disagree at one end, which may indicate a read error. The V and J genes are TRBV29-1 and TRBJ2-5, with a possible D match to TRBD1 (6 bases). The CDR3 is 10 amino acids. The V gene's germline CDR1 is SQVTM and CDR2 ANQGSEA. The CDR3 protein is CSVGGPKSNF. The CDR3, as DNA: TGCAGCGTTGGGGGGCCGAAGTCAAACTTC. The full variable domain, its missing parts supplied by reference TRBV29-1 and TRBJ2-5, is SAVISQKPSRDICQRGTSLTIQCQVDSQVTMMFWYRQQPGQSLTLIATANQGSEATYESGFVIDKFPISRPNLTFSTLTVSNMSPEDSSIYLCSVGGPKSNFGPGTRLLVL.

This clonotype was picked up a small number of times. V usage is TRBV7-6 and J usage is TRBJ2-1; D possibly corresponds to TRBD2 (5 bases). CDR3 length: 16 amino acids. The germline CDR1 and CDR2 sequences are SGHVS and FNYEAQ. Trimming took 5 bases from V and 0 from J, leaving 14 bases between them. As DNA, the CDR3 is TGTGCCAGCAGCCTATTTAGCGTTAGCTCCTACAATGAGCAGTTCTTC. Amino acid sequence: CASSLFSVSSYNEQFF. Variable domain in full (rest from reference TRBV7-6 and TRBJ2-1): GAGVSQSPRYKVTKRGQDVALRCDPISGHVSLYWYRQALGQGPEFLTYFNYEAQQDKSGLPNDRFSAERPEGSISTLTIQRTEQRDSAMYRCASSLFSVSSYNEQFFGPGTRLTVL.

This clonotype was picked up many times. V is TRBV27 and J is TRBJ2-5; possibly TRBD2 for D (5 bases). The CDR3 length is 15 residues. Germline CDR1 is MNHEY and CDR2 is SMNVEV (reference sequence). Between the trimmed V and J ends, which lost 6 bases and 0 bases, there was a span of 14 bases. CDR3 sequence: CASSPIRGNQETQYF. Here the CDR3 DNA reads TGTGCCAGCAGCCCAATCCGGGGTAACCAAGAGACCCAGTACTTC.

The V call is TRBV20-1, the J call TRBJ2-7; 10 bases line up with TRBD2. The V gene's germline CDR1 is DFQATT and CDR2 SNEGSKA (reference sequence). After removal of 5 bases from V and 3 bases from J, the junction contained 4 bases not matched to a gene. The CDR3 covers 13 residues. Here the CDR3 DNA reads TGCAGTGCTTTCAGGACTAGCGGCTACGAGCAGTACTTC. Protein sequence: CSAFRTSGYEQYF.

This clonotype was counted ten times or more. V gene TRBV29-1 combines with J gene TRBJ2-5; the match to TRBD2 covers 7 bases. Germline-derived CDR1 and CDR2 are SQVTM and ANQGSEA. V was pared by 8 bases and J by 1 base, with 16 bases of the junction left unmatched. The CDR3 sequence is 16 residues long. The CDR3 region has the DNA TGCAGCCTCCGCATGGCGGGAGAACCCTTCCAAGAGACCCAGTACTTC. Its translation: CSLRMAGEPFQETQYF.

This clonotype occurred a few times. The chain is built from TRBV10-3 and TRBJ2-3, with TRBD2 matching over 12 bases. Germline V gene sequence: CDR1 ENHRY, CDR2 SYGVKD. The CDR3 length is 18 residues. The J segment lost 2 bases and the V segment lost 6 bases, leaving 12 bases of the junction unmatched. The CDR3 sequence is CAISAYSGLAGLTDTQYF. The CDR3 DNA reads as TGTGCCATCAGCGCCTATTCCGGACTAGCGGGGCTCACAGATACGCAGTATTTT.

The gene calls are TRBV10-3 and TRBJ2-1, with D possibly matching TRBD1 (7 bases). CDR1 and CDR2 from the germline V gene are ENHRY and SYGVKD. The CDR3 extends over 14 amino acids. The ends were cut back, 7 bases at V and 5 bases at J, with 15 bases in the middle. CDR3 in amino acids: CAITGGRLHNEQFF. The CDR3 DNA reads TGTGCCATCACAGGGGGGAGGTTGCACAATGAGCAGTTCTTC.

This clonotype was counted at least ten times. This CDR3 is CASSRDRGKRTGELFF. CDR3 in DNA: TGTGCCAGCAGCCGGGACAGGGGGAAGAGGACCGGGGAGCTGTTTTTT. This sequence joins TRBV5-6 and TRBJ2-2, with 11 nucleotides matching TRBD1. V shed 4 bases, J shed 5 bases, and the junction held 7 bases outside the gene matches. The germline V gene encodes CDR1 SGHDT and CDR2 YYEEEE. The CDR3 has 16 residues.

About this clonotype: A much larger clone sits a single nucleotide away, making a read error possible. This chain joins TRBV28 and TRBJ2-4, with D possibly being TRBD1 (6 bases). Germline-derived CDR1 and CDR2 are MDHEN and SYDVKM. This CDR3 has 14 residues. CDR3 DNA sequence: TGTGCCAGCGGTTTACCAGGGGTCAAAAACATTCAGTACTTC. Protein sequence: CASGLPGVKNIQYF.

This clonotype was seen ten or more times. V and J are TRBV12-3 or TRBV12-4 and TRBJ1-2; TRBD1 matches 8 bases. J was trimmed by 5 bases and V by 4 bases; bases with no gene match: 3. This CDR3 region has 13 residues. The CDR3 DNA follows: TGTGCCAGCAGTTCCCGGACAGGGTATGGCTACACCTTC. Translation gives CASSSRTGYGYTF.

This clonotype occurred a few times. The chain uses TRBV4-2 and TRBJ2-2, with 7 nucleotides matching TRBD1. Germline V CDR1 and CDR2: LGHNA, YNFKEQ. Losses at the gene ends were 6 bases for V and 4 bases for J; bases not matched to a gene: 5. CDR3 size: 14 residues. In DNA form, the CDR3 reads TGTGCCAGCAGGCCGGGACAGTCCACCGGGGAGCTGTTTTTT. This sequence encodes CASRPGQSTGELFF.

The gene calls are TRBV7-8 and TRBJ2-3; weak D call: TRBD2 (6 bases). The CDR3 is 13 amino acids. Per germline, CDR1 SGHVS and CDR2 FQNEAQ. The germline V and J ends were trimmed by 7 bases and 0 bases, with 8 bases remaining between them. The CDR3 sequence is CASIGGSTDTQYF. CDR3 nucleotides: TGTGCCAGCATCGGGGGAAGCACAGATACGCAGTATTTT.

The genes are TRBV6-4 and TRBJ2-2, with 7 bases aligning to TRBD2. The CDR3 is 14 residues long. J was trimmed by 3 bases and V by 8 bases; bases with no gene match: 6. The germline gives CDR1 MRHNA, CDR2 SNTAGT. The CDR3 bases are TGTGCCAGCTCCCTAGCGGTTCACACCGGGGAGCTGTTTTTT. Residues: CASSLAVHTGELFF.

The genes are TRBV5-6 and TRBJ2-5; 7 bases agree with TRBD2. Per germline, CDR1 SGHDT and CDR2 YYEEEE. The CDR3 runs to 15 residues. J lost 5 bases, V lost 2 bases, and 9 bases had no gene match. The CDR3 DNA is TGTGCCAGCAGCTTCCCCGGGAGGCCAAGGGAGACCCAGTACTTC. Translation: CASSFPGRPRETQYF.

This clonotype was counted at least ten times. The chain joins TRBV29-1 to TRBJ2-7; 7 bases line up with TRBD1. Trimming removed 6 bases from V and 4 bases from J; junction bases left unmatched: 12. The CDR3 sequence is 14 residues long. The germline V gene encodes CDR1 SQVTM and CDR2 ANQGSEA. The CDR3 DNA reads as TGCAGCGTCACCGGGACAGATTTTCTTTACGAGCAGTACTTC. Its protein product is CSVTGTDFLYEQYF.

A few counts support this clonotype. This chain joins TRBV28 and TRBJ1-5; the D is unclear. CDR3 length equals 15 residues. Per germline, CDR1 MDHEN and CDR2 SYDVKM. Trimming removed 4 bases at V and 3 bases at J, with 13 bases between. Written as DNA, the CDR3 is TGTGCCAGCAGTTACCTTAGAGCTCCCAATCAGCCCCAGCATTTT. Amino acid sequence: CASSYLRAPNQPQHF.

The chain carries TRBV7-6 and TRBJ2-3; TRBD2 matches 13 bases. Germline V gene data show CDR1 as SGHVS and CDR2 as FNYEAQ. V lost 3 bases, J lost 2 bases, and 2 bases stayed unmatched. The CDR3 spans 16 residues. CDR3 coding DNA: TGTGCCAGCAGCTTGGGGACTAGCGGGGTCACAGATACGCAGTATTTT. Amino acids: CASSLGTSGVTDTQYF.

This clonotype was observed a handful of times. The chain is built from TRBV6-1 and TRBJ2-1, with 9 nucleotides matching TRBD2. CDR1 MNHNS and CDR2 SASEGT come from the germline V gene. V gave up 5 bases and J gave up 3 bases; unmatched junction bases: 8. The CDR3 covers 16 residues. CDR3: CASSPRTSGFYNEQFF. The CDR3 nucleotides are TGTGCCAGCAGTCCCCGTACTAGCGGGTTCTACAATGAGCAGTTCTTC.

This clonotype was detected many times. The chain recombines TRBV6-5 with TRBJ2-3; 8 nucleotides align to TRBD2. The CDR3 is 13 amino acids. Germline-derived CDR1 and CDR2 are MNHEY and SVGAGI. The V segment lost 6 bases and the J segment 4 bases; nucleotides outside the gene matches: 3. CDR3 protein: CASRLAGPDTQYF. In nucleotides, the CDR3 is TGTGCCAGCAGATTAGCGGGGCCAGATACGCAGTATTTT.